This is a list of T cell receptor beta chains from one sample in a study of blood T cell repertoires in COVID-19. Produced via immunoSEQ multiplex PCR; TCRdb's table is partial and in-frame only. The table records fewer than 200,000 clones, about 88% of them present only once. Specimen: peripheral blood. Source of these receptors: a woman aged 55-69 years with COVID-19, enrolled during active disease. Both conserved end residues are trimmed from each CDR3. Fields, in order: clone size, V gene, J gene, CDR3 protein. Size is omitted from some rows. Given values are once, few, many or a class for expanded clones.

>.|TRBV25-1|TRBJ1-2
ASREGGYGYT
>.|TRBV6-5|TRBJ2-7
ASSSRLAGEQY
>.|TRBV25-1|TRBJ1-1
ASSEWAGLNTEAF
>.|TRBV19|TRBJ1-2
ASSIGAPTGGQYGYT
>.|TRBV27|TRBJ1-1
ASSSIDRVDTEAF
>.|TRBV2|TRBJ1-2
ASRLQGDYGYT
>once|TRBV7-3|TRBJ2-2
ASTPSAGSGDTGELF
>once|TRBV11-2|TRBJ2-7
ASSFAGTGASSFQQY
>.|TRBV12-3/TRBV12-4|TRBJ1-2
ASTPDRATGYT
>.|TRBV24-1|TRBJ2-3
ATSRDSYTDTQY
>few|TRBV5-1|TRBJ2-7
ASSDGTSTYEQY
>.|TRBV18|TRBJ2-3
ASSRLRGRWTDTQY
>.|TRBV18|TRBJ2-7
ASSPTTSGRAYEQY
>.|TRBV10-2|TRBJ2-1
ASSGLAGGNEQF
>.|TRBV27|TRBJ2-1
ASSFRVGSSYNEQF
>.|TRBV18|TRBJ1-1
ASSVTGNTEAF
>once|TRBV5-1|TRBJ2-3
ASSGASGTDTQY
>.|TRBV7-2|TRBJ2-5
ASSTPQAETQY
>.|TRBV12-3/TRBV12-4|TRBJ1-2
ASSSGPGYGYT
>.|TRBV7-2|TRBJ2-7
ASSLQAGRVSYEQY
>.|TRBV25-1|TRBJ1-4
ASSELTGVNEKLF
>.|TRBV6-1|TRBJ2-1
ASSESTGVGYNEQF
>.|TRBV9|TRBJ1-1
ASSPIQGVWGTEAF
>.|TRBV3-1/TRBV3-2|TRBJ2-5
ASSQDAATETQY
>.|TRBV6-5|TRBJ1-5
ASSLRGGSNQPQH
>.|TRBV19|TRBJ2-7
ASSILGLAGTYEQY
>.|TRBV3-1/TRBV3-2|TRBJ1-2
ASSPGGSNYGYT
>.|TRBV6-5|TRBJ1-1
ASSYVGQGFNTEAF
>.|TRBV13|TRBJ2-1
ASSSRDRVSNEQF
>.|TRBV6-5|TRBJ1-3
ASRLGQTSGNTIY
>once|TRBV7-2|TRBJ1-2
ASSLDRKGGYT
>few|TRBV29-1|TRBJ1-1
STDRANTEAF
>.|TRBV29-1|TRBJ1-1
SVGPQGYTEAF
>once|TRBV5-1|TRBJ2-1
ASSLGQGTYNEQF
>.|TRBV12-3/TRBV12-4|TRBJ1-5
ASSLTGSQPQH
>.|TRBV3-1/TRBV3-2|TRBJ1-2
ASSQGGQARRGYT
>.|TRBV5-1|TRBJ1-1
ASTDQAGRLVGAF
>.|TRBV6-5|TRBJ2-1
ASTASGGWNEQF
>.|TRBV30|TRBJ1-2
AWSKVWEGYT
>.|TRBV25-1|TRBJ1-2
ASSELQRNGYT
>.|TRBV11-2|TRBJ1-1
ASSLGQTNTEAF
>.|TRBV18|TRBJ2-1
ASSQLLQGNEQF
>.|TRBV19|TRBJ1-2
ASSTLTVNYGYT
>.|TRBV11-3|TRBJ1-1
ASSLGVGTASEAF
>.|TRBV11-3|TRBJ2-3
ASSLSGGTDTQY
>.|TRBV15|TRBJ2-4
ATTGRQGTAKNIQY
>.|TRBV19|TRBJ2-1
ASSFRLAGADEQF
>.|TRBV5-1|TRBJ2-1
ASSFEGSSYNEQF